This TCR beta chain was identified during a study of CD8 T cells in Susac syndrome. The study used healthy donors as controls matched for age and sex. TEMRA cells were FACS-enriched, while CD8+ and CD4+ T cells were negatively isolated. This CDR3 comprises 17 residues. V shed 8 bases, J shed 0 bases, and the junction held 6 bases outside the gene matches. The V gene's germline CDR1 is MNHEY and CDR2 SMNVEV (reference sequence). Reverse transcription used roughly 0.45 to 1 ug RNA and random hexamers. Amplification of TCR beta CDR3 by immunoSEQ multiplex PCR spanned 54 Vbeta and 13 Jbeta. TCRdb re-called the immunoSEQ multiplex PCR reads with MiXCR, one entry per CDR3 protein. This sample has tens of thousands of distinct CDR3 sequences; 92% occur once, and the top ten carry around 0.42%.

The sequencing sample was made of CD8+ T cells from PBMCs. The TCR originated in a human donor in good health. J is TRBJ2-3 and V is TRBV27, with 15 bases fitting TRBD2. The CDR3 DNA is TGTGCCAGCGTCGGACTAGCGGGAGGGTTAAGCACAGATACGCAGTATTTT. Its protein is CASVGLAGGLSTDTQYF.